This TCR beta chain was found in a study of blood T cell repertoires in COVID-19. Study details: Spain, Italy and the United States supplied samples that represented acute and convalescent COVID-19. T cells, B-cell-depleted T cells, or PBMCs supplied cDNA or gDNA.

Authors' analysis steps: Amplification with reference gene primers provided the estimates of nucleated cell counts. Profiling relied on immunoSEQ multiplex PCR, and the TCRdb table lists in-frame clones only, not all of them. That table gives V, J and clone size, and the DNA gave D and trimming. The sample carries 80,000 to 85,000 clones, about 80% recorded once. Per the germline V gene, CDR1 is MDHEN and CDR2 is SYDVKM. This CDR3 comprises 15 residues. J gave up 0 bases and V 5 bases, and 1 base lay outside the gene matches. This chain joins TRBV28 and TRBJ2-3; 11 positions match TRBD2. The TCR sequence derives from a human donor in a cohort sampled during active COVID-19. Sequences were obtained from peripheral blood. The CDR3: CASSVAGGSTDTQYF. The CDR3 DNA reads TGTGCCAGCAGTGTAGCGGGGGGGAGCACAGATACGCAGTATTTT.